The entry below gives a single T cell receptor beta chain sequence along with its context. Its antigen remains unknown. The ends lost 3 bases at V and 5 bases at J; junction bases unmatched: 7. Germline V gene lookup returns CDR1 LNHDA and CDR2 SQIVND (reference sequence). The CDR3 contains 15 residues. These data come from a study of beta chain features in type 1 diabetes. Expressed TCRB transcripts got sequenced, as all isolated RNA was reverse transcribed. Profiling relied on immunoSEQ multiplex PCR, and the TCRdb table lists in-frame clones only, not all of them. Counted here are 300,000 or so clones, 9.3% occurring once; the ten biggest clones make up over 0.95%. Study results and limitations: Moderately but significantly shorter TCRB CDR3s were found in Type 1 diabetes patients in all four CD4+ subsets.

The chain carries TRBV19 and TRBJ1-5; 7 bases are shared with TRBD1. This receptor was taken from a man in his thirties or forties with type 1 diabetes. The specimen sequenced was central memory CD4+ T cells from blood. The CDR3 sequence is CASSIPGQNYQPQHF. The CDR3 DNA sequence: TGTGCCAGTAGTATTCCGGGACAGAATTATCAGCCCCAGCATTTT.